Following are 31 T cell receptor beta chains from one sample sequenced in a study of cytomegalovirus exposure and HLA in healthy donors (dated by TCRdb to about 2017). Library preparation was by the immunoSEQ multiplex PCR assay. TCRdb obtained this table from immuneACCESS and retained in-frame rearrangements with V and J assigned. These tables miss some clones; where compared with another copy, unresolved V genes account for less than half of the shortfall, and the remainder is unexplained. The sample table contains around 130,000 clones; only one count was recorded for around nine tenths of them. About 3.7% of the sample rests with the top ten. The sequenced material came from PBMCs. The receptors derive from a man aged 25-45 years in good health and CMV-seronegative.

The rearrangement joins TRBV5-1 to TRBJ1-2, with TRBD1 as a possible D gene (5 bases). V dropped 0 bases and J dropped 2 bases, with 17 bases sitting between them. Germline loops: CDR1 SGHRS, CDR2 YFSETQ. The CDR3 extends over 17 amino acids. The chain's CDR3 is CASSLGLTDSPNYGYTF. Written as DNA, the CDR3 is TGCGCCAGCAGCTTGGGCCTGACAGATTCCCCAAACTATGGCTACACCTTC.

The V call is TRBV11-2, the J call TRBJ1-5; 9 nucleotides agree with TRBD1. Germline trimming cut 5 bases from V and 7 bases from J; bases unmatched to any gene: 6. Germline V gene data show CDR1 as SGHAT and CDR2 as FQNNGV. This CDR3 spans 14 amino acids. This chain's CDR3 is CASSLGQGTQPQHF. In DNA form, the CDR3 reads TGTGCCAGCAGCCTCGGACAGGGGACCCAGCCCCAGCATTTT.

V usage is TRBV6-5 and J usage is TRBJ2-7, with a tentative D call TRBD1 (6 bases). CDR1 and CDR2 (germline): MNHEY, SVGAGI. Trimming stripped 4 bases from V and 2 bases from J, with 15 bases between. The CDR3 runs 15 residues. In DNA form, the CDR3 reads TGTGCCAGCAGTTCAAAACCGGGACAAACCTACGAGCAGTACTTC. Protein: CASSSKPGQTYEQYF.

The CDR3 loop is CASSSTRGLPTDTQYF. The CDR3 DNA reads as TGTGCCAGCAGCTCCACCCGAGGTCTTCCCACAGATACGCAGTATTTT. This chain joins TRBV13 and TRBJ2-3; D is unclear. Trimming removed 4 bases at V and 2 bases at J, with 16 bases between. The germline CDR1 and CDR2 sequences are PRHDT and FYEKMQ (reference sequence). The CDR3 is made up of 16 amino acids.

The J gene is TRBJ2-7, the V gene TRBV10-2; the match to TRBD1 covers 10 bases. The CDR3 totals 13 residues. Germline V gene sequence: CDR1 WSHSY, CDR2 SAAADI. Losses at the gene ends were 6 bases for V and 3 bases for J; bases not matched to a gene: 2. CDR3 nucleotides: TGCGCCAGCAGCCGGGACAGGGGCTACGAGCAGTACTTC. Translation: CASSRDRGYEQYF.

The chain is built from TRBV11-3 and TRBJ2-1; 7 bases agree with TRBD1. After removal of 1 base from V and 10 bases from J, the junction contained 7 bases not matched to a gene. The V gene's germline CDR1 is SGHNT and CDR2 YENEEA. The CDR3 contains 14 residues. CDR3 sequence (DNA): TGTGCCAGCAGCTTAGCTACAGGGGCCCCAGAGCAGTTCTTC. Protein sequence: CASSLATGAPEQFF.

The chain links TRBV5-4 to TRBJ1-1; TRBD1 matches at 8 bases. V lost 4 bases to trimming and J lost 3 bases; unmatched junction nucleotides: 8. The CDR3 covers 15 residues. Germline V CDR1 and CDR2: SGHNT, YYREEE (reference sequence). CDR3 region: CASSPAKTGDTEAFF. CDR3 nucleotide sequence: TGTGCCAGCAGCCCTGCGAAGACAGGGGACACTGAAGCTTTCTTT.

This chain uses TRBV6-5 with TRBJ1-6, with 7 positions matching TRBD1. Germline CDR1 and CDR2: MNHEY and SVGAGI. The ends lost 2 bases at V and 10 bases at J; junction bases unmatched: 5. This CDR3 is 14 amino acids long. DNA for the CDR3: TGTGCCAGCAGTTACAGGGGGCGGAACTCACCCCTCCACTTT. This encodes CASSYRGRNSPLHF.

The chain couples TRBV11-2 to TRBJ1-5; D gene unclear. CDR3 length: 14 residues. Trimming removed 5 bases at V and 6 bases at J, with 14 bases between. Germline loops: CDR1 SGHAT, CDR2 FQNNGV. This CDR3 is CASSGAGYSQPQHF. For the CDR3, the DNA is TGTGCCAGCAGCGGTGCGGGATACAGTCAGCCCCAGCATTTT. The full variable domain, its missing parts supplied by reference TRBV11-2 and TRBJ1-5, is EAGVAQSPRYKIIEKRQSVAFWCNPISGHATLYWYQQILGQGPKLLIQFQNNGVVDDSQLPKDRFSAERLKGVDSTLKIQPAKLEDSAVYLCASSGAGYSQPQHFGDGTRLSIL.

The chain recombines TRBV27 with TRBJ2-4; 7 bases map to TRBD1. The CDR3 runs to 17 residues. Germline trimming cut 5 bases from V and 3 bases from J; bases unmatched to any gene: 13. Per germline, CDR1 MNHEY and CDR2 SMNVEV (reference sequence). This CDR3 is CASSPETGPILKNIQYF. The DNA of the CDR3 is TGTGCCAGCAGTCCTGAGACAGGGCCGATACTCAAAAACATTCAGTACTTC.

This clone was counted between two and nine times. At one end the junction does not follow the germline gene, possibly because of a read error. The chain recombines TRBV16 with TRBJ1-1, with 10 bases identical to TRBD1. Germline V CDR1 and CDR2: KGHSY, FQNENV. The CDR3 is 11 amino acids. In DNA form, the CDR3 reads TGTGCCAGCAGCCAAGGGACAGGGGCCACATTT. Translated, it gives CASSQGTGATF. The full variable domain, completed using reference TRBV16 and TRBJ1-1, is GEEVAQTPKHLVRGEGQKAKLYCAPIKGHSYVFWYQQVLKNEFKFLISFQNENVFDETGMPKERFSAKCLPNSPCSLEIQATKLEDSAVYFCASSQGTGATFGQGTRLTVV.

The rearrangement uses TRBV29-1 and TRBJ2-7, with unresolved D. This CDR3 has 10 amino acids. Trimming cost V 8 bases and J 12 bases, with 17 bases left between them. Germline V lookup: CDR1 SQVTM, CDR2 ANQGSEA. This chain's CDR3 is CSPRQPLGYF. The CDR3, as DNA: TGCAGCCCCCGACAACCCCTGGGGTACTTC.

The rearrangement joins TRBV29-1 to TRBJ1-1; tentative D call: TRBD1 (5 bases). The CDR3 consists of 13 residues. Trimming took 8 bases from V and 4 from J, leaving 17 bases between them. From germline, CDR1 is SQVTM and CDR2 ANQGSEA. The CDR3 DNA reads TGCAGCACCTTCAAGGCGGGGGGCACTGAAGCTTTCTTT. Its protein product is CSTFKAGGTEAFF. The variable domain in full, with the rest retrieved from reference TRBV29-1 and TRBJ1-1, is SAVISQKPSRDICQRGTSLTIQCQVDSQVTMMFWYRQQPGQSLTLIATANQGSEATYESGFVIDKFPISRPNLTFSTLTVSNMSPEDSSIYLCSTFKAGGTEAFFGQGTRLTVV.

This chain uses TRBV11-2 with TRBJ2-7; D is perhaps TRBD1 (5 bases). The V end lost 1 base, the J end lost 2 bases, and 6 bases lay between the germline ends. The CDR3 has 13 amino acids. Per the germline V gene, CDR1 is SGHAT and CDR2 is FQNNGV. CDR3: CASSLAGPYEQYF. The CDR3 DNA reads TGTGCCAGCAGCTTAGCAGGGCCCTACGAGCAGTACTTC.

The chain couples TRBV18 to TRBJ1-6; 7 bases map to TRBD1. V lost 3 bases and J lost 5; bases outside the gene matches: 7. The CDR3 contains 16 residues. Germline lookup yields CDR1 KGHSH and CDR2 LQKENI. The CDR3 spells CASSPRDSRNNSPLHF. In nucleotides, the CDR3 is TGTGCCAGCTCACCCCGGGACAGTCGAAATAATTCACCCCTCCACTTT.

The gene calls are TRBV12-5 and TRBJ2-7; 14 nucleotides match TRBD2. The CDR3 consists of 16 residues. The V and J ends lost 3 bases and 1 base, in that order; junction bases with no gene match: 2. Germline loops: CDR1 LGHNT, CDR2 FRNRAP. The CDR3 here is CASGFGTSGGSYEQYF. Here the CDR3 DNA reads TGTGCTAGTGGTTTTGGGACTAGCGGGGGATCCTACGAGCAGTACTTC. Filled out from reference TRBV12-5 and TRBJ2-7, the complete variable domain reads DARVTQTPRHKVTEMGQEVTMRCQPILGHNTVFWYRQTMMQGLELLAYFRNRAPLDDSGMPKDRFSAEMPDATLATLKIQPSEPRDSAVYFCASGFGTSGGSYEQYFGPGTRLTVT.

The gene calls are TRBV5-6 and TRBJ1-3; D may be TRBD1 (6 bases). V gave up 1 base and J gave up 0 bases, with 8 bases separating them. The CDR3 covers 15 residues. Germline V gives CDR1 SGHDT, CDR2 YYEEEE. Here the CDR3 DNA reads TGTGCCAGCAGCTTGAGGGGGAACTCTGGAAACACCATATATTTT. Translation: CASSLRGNSGNTIYF.

DNA of the CDR3: TGTGCCAGCAGCTTAGGGCATGCCCTCGAGCAGTACTTC. Amino acid sequence: CASSLGHALEQYF. The V call is TRBV7-9, the J call TRBJ2-7; D ambiguous. The CDR3 runs to 13 residues. The V end was cut by 1 base, the J end by 6 bases, with 10 bases between. The V gene's germline CDR1 is SEHNR and CDR2 FQNEAQ (reference sequence).

V is TRBV18 and J is TRBJ1-5, with 10 bases fitting TRBD1. The CDR3 runs to 18 residues. The germline CDR1 and CDR2 sequences are KGHSH and LQKENI. V lost 2 bases, J lost 0 bases, and 7 bases stayed unmatched. The chain's CDR3 is CASSPSQGQGNSNQPQHF. For the CDR3, the DNA is TGTGCCAGCTCACCATCTCAGGGACAGGGGAATAGCAATCAGCCCCAGCATTTT.

V gene TRBV19 combines with J gene TRBJ2-7, with a weak D call TRBD2 (5 bases). This CDR3 is built from 12 residues. V dropped 0 bases and J dropped 6 bases, with 6 bases sitting between them. Germline lookup yields CDR1 LNHDA and CDR2 SQIVND (reference sequence). The CDR3 DNA sequence: TGTGCCAGTAGTATAGATGGGAGCGAGCAGTACTTC. It yields the protein CASSIDGSEQYF.

The chain joins TRBV6-5 to TRBJ2-1; TRBD1 agrees at 8 bases. After removal of 6 bases from V and 6 bases from J, the junction contained 7 bases not matched to a gene. CDR3 length: 14 residues. Germline-derived CDR1 and CDR2 are MNHEY and SVGAGI. CDR3 DNA: TGTGCCAGCAGCTACGGACAGGGATTCAATGAGCAGTTCTTC. It yields the protein CASSYGQGFNEQFF.

This clone was counted between two and nine times. The chain joins TRBV18 to TRBJ2-7; the D gene is possibly TRBD1 (6 bases). Looked up from germline, CDR1 is KGHSH and CDR2 is LQKENI. The ends were cut back, 2 bases at V and 2 bases at J, with 10 bases in the middle. The CDR3 has 14 amino acids. CDR3 protein: CASSPARGTYEQYF. DNA for the CDR3: TGTGCCAGCTCACCAGCCAGGGGAACCTACGAGCAGTACTTC.

The V call is TRBV6-5, the J call TRBJ2-1; D perhaps matches TRBD2 (6 bases). The CDR3 spans 11 residues. Germline V gene sequence: CDR1 MNHEY, CDR2 SVGAGI. The V end was cut by 9 bases, the J end by 4 bases, with 7 bases between. Here the CDR3 DNA reads TGTGCCAGTCGGGGGTACAATGAGCAGTTCTTC. This gives the protein CASRGYNEQFF.

V is TRBV2 and J is TRBJ2-7, with 10 bases that match TRBD2. Germline V lookup: CDR1 SNHLY, CDR2 FYNNEI. CDR3 length: 16 amino acids. Germline trimming cut 7 bases from V and 1 base from J; bases unmatched to any gene: 10. CDR3 sequence: CASNLDLAGVSYEQYF. In DNA form, the CDR3 reads TGTGCCAGCAACCTGGACCTAGCGGGGGTTTCCTACGAGCAGTACTTC.

This rearrangement joins TRBV4-1 to TRBJ1-1; D not certain. Germline loops: CDR1 MGHRA, CDR2 YSYEKL. The CDR3 runs 16 residues. The ends were cut back, 1 base at V and 0 bases at J, with 12 bases in the middle. Here the CDR3 reads CASSQAMLQVNTEAFF. Here the CDR3 DNA reads TGCGCCAGCAGCCAAGCAATGTTACAAGTGAACACTGAAGCTTTCTTT.

The chain couples TRBV13 to TRBJ1-2; a possible D gene is TRBD1 (6 bases). CDR3 size: 13 residues. Germline lookup yields CDR1 PRHDT and CDR2 FYEKMQ (reference sequence). The V gene lost 4 bases and the J gene lost 8 bases, with 14 bases spanning the gap. CDR3 DNA sequence: TGTGCCAGCAGCTCACAGGGAGCGGGGGGCTACACCTTC. Its protein is CASSSQGAGGYTF.

This clone has just a few counts. This chain links TRBV14 with TRBJ1-6; 10 positions agree with TRBD1. Germline V gene sequence: CDR1 SGHDN, CDR2 FVKESK. The CDR3 covers 15 residues. Trimming removed 4 bases from V and 7 bases from J; junction bases left unmatched: 4. The CDR3 region has the DNA TGTGCCAGCAGCCCGTGGGGACAGGGGAATTCACCCCTCCACTTT. The encoded protein is CASSPWGQGNSPLHF.

The chain links TRBV6-1 to TRBJ2-3; D may be TRBD1 (6 bases). V lost 3 bases to trimming and J lost 0 bases, with 10 bases between them. This CDR3 contains 15 residues. Germline CDR1 and CDR2: MNHNS and SASEGT. The CDR3: CASSDMDSSTDTQYF. As DNA, the CDR3 is TGTGCCAGCAGTGACATGGACAGCAGCACAGATACGCAGTATTTT.

This rearrangement joins TRBV9 to TRBJ1-6; D is uncertain. CDR3 length: 14 residues. V lost 0 bases to trimming and J lost 6 bases, with 7 bases between them. Germline V gene sequence: CDR1 SGDLS, CDR2 YYNGEE. CDR3 DNA sequence: TGTGCCAGCAGCGTAGAACTGCCTAATTCACCCCTCCACTTT. Translating it yields CASSVELPNSPLHF.

In DNA, the CDR3 is TGTGCCAGCAGGGGACTAGCGGGGAACACCGGGGAGCTGTTTTTT. As protein: CASRGLAGNTGELFF. The rearrangement uses TRBV6-5 and TRBJ2-2; 12 bases line up with TRBD2. Unmatched junction bases numbered 0, after V lost 6 bases and J lost 1 base. The CDR3 has 15 amino acids. Looked up from germline, CDR1 is MNHEY and CDR2 is SVGAGI.

The chain uses TRBV7-8 and TRBJ2-3, with a possible D match to TRBD2 (6 bases). V gave up 7 bases and J gave up 0 bases, with 17 bases separating them. There are 16 residues in the CDR3. Germline V gives CDR1 SGHVS, CDR2 FQNEAQ. The CDR3 loop reads CASMQLGGASTDTQYF. Here the CDR3 DNA reads TGTGCCAGCATGCAATTAGGCGGGGCTAGCACAGATACGCAGTATTTT. The full variable domain, rest sourced from reference TRBV7-8 and TRBJ2-3, is GAGVSQSPRYKVAKRGQDVALRCDPISGHVSLFWYQQALGQGPEFLTYFQNEAQLDKSGLPSDRFFAERPEGSVSTLKIQRTQQEDSAVYLCASMQLGGASTDTQYFGPGTRLTVL.